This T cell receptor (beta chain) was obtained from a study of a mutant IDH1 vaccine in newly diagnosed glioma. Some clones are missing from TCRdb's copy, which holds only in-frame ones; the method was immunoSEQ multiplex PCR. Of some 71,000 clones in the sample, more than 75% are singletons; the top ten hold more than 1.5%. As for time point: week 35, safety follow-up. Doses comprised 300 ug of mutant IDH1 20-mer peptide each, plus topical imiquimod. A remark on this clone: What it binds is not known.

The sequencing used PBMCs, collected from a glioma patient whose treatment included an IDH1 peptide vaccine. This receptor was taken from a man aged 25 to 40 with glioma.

The CDR3 bases are TGTGCCAGCAGTCGACCCCGACAGCTCTCTGGAAACACCATATATTTT. Protein product: CASSRPRQLSGNTIYF. This chain uses TRBV6-6 with TRBJ1-3; tentatively, D is TRBD1 (5 bases). The CDR3 sequence is 16 residues long. V shed 5 bases and J shed 0 bases, with 14 bases lying between them. Germline values: CDR1 MNHNY, CDR2 SVGAGI (reference sequence).